This T cell receptor (beta chain) was recovered during a study of blood T cells in healthy people across ages. Study-wide points: It was held that the diversity estimates obtained from one million T cells were underestimates.

This clonotype turned up a few times. Antigen specificity is unknown. V lost 2 bases, J lost 5 bases, and 7 bases lay in between. Germline V gene data show CDR1 as LGHNT and CDR2 as FRNRAP. The CDR3 spans 13 residues. Together with a sample-barcoded 5' primer, a J-beta primer mix was included in a second PCR lasting roughly 7 to 11 cycles. TCRdb fed the 5' RACE reads into MiXCR, producing one record per CDR3 protein. The table has some 860,000 distinct CDR3 sequences, about 56% seen once; the top ten hold about 26%. The receptor was isolated from a man aged 35 to 55 in good health. The genes are TRBV12-5 and TRBJ2-1, with D perhaps matching TRBD1 (6 bases). The sequenced sample was blood. The CDR3 nucleotides read TGTGCTAGTGGTTTGCGGACAGACAATGAGCAGTTCTTC. Encoded protein: CASGLRTDNEQFF.